These T cell receptor beta chains were read from a single sample in a study of blood T cell repertoires in COVID-19. Here immunoSEQ multiplex PCR was the method, and the copy in TCRdb shows in-frame clones only, minus some. The sample holds approximately 280,000 clones; 85% to 90% are singletons and the top ten take 1.5% to 2%. The source material was PBMCs or T cells enriched from blood (not recorded which). The receptor set was obtained from an older woman who had recovered from COVID-19. Both conserved end residues are part of each CDR3. The D gene is left open where the match is weak. Size values are once, few and many counts, or a class for expanded clones, and some rows have none.

D: .
length: 14
size: .
J: TRBJ1-1
V: TRBV2
DNA: TGTGCCAGCAGTGTGTCTCAGGGAATACCAGGGGCTTTCTTT
CDR3: CASSVSQGIPGAFF

D: TRBD2
length: 16
size: .
J: TRBJ2-5
V: TRBV5-1
DNA: TGCGCCAGCAGCTTTTTGACTAGCGGGGGGAGGGAGACCCAGTACTTC
CDR3: CASSFLTSGGRETQYF

D: TRBD1
length: 15
size: once
J: TRBJ1-4
V: TRBV7-9
DNA: TGTGCCAGCAGCTTATCGACAGGGGCTAATGAAAAACTGTTTTTT
CDR3: CASSLSTGANEKLFF

D: .
length: 15
size: .
J: TRBJ2-2
V: TRBV27
DNA: TGTGCCAGCAGCCAGGTCCCGAAAGGCACCGGGGAGCTGTTTTTT
CDR3: CASSQVPKGTGELFF

D: .
length: 15
size: many
J: TRBJ2-7
V: TRBV5-1
DNA: TGCGCCAGCAGCTTGGTCCTCAATGGAGCCTACGAGCAGTACTTC
CDR3: CASSLVLNGAYEQYF

D: .
length: 14
size: once
J: TRBJ2-7
V: TRBV5-1
DNA: TGCGCCAGCAGCTTCGCGGTGGCGCTAAGTGAGCAGTACTTC
CDR3: CASSFAVALSEQYF

D: .
length: 15
size: .
J: TRBJ2-3
V: TRBV9
DNA: TGTGCCAGCAGCGTAGGGGCGGGCCCCACAGATACGCAGTATTTT
CDR3: CASSVGAGPTDTQYF

D: .
length: 14
size: .
J: TRBJ1-2
V: TRBV15
DNA: TGTGCCACCAGCAGAACTATCTCCAACTATGGCTACACCTTC
CDR3: CATSRTISNYGYTF

D: .
length: 13
size: .
J: TRBJ2-5
V: TRBV2
DNA: TGTGCCAGCAGTTTCGGGCGGGGAGAGACCCAGTACTTC
CDR3: CASSFGRGETQYF

D: .
length: 14
size: .
J: TRBJ1-5
V: TRBV3-1/TRBV3-2
DNA: TGTGCCAGCAGCCAGAGACAGGAGAATCAGCCCCAGCATTTT
CDR3: CASSQRQENQPQHF

D: TRBD1
length: 17
size: .
J: TRBJ2-2
V: TRBV9
DNA: TGTGCCAGCAGTTGGTTGGGCAGGGGGCGCAGTACCGGGGAGCTGTTTTTT
CDR3: CASSWLGRGRSTGELFF

D: .
length: 14
size: .
J: TRBJ2-5
V: TRBV5-4
DNA: TGTGCCAGCAGCTTGGAACTCCCGCAAGAGACCCAGTACTTC
CDR3: CASSLELPQETQYF

D: .
length: 12
size: .
J: TRBJ2-7
V: TRBV28
DNA: TGTGCCAGCAGTTTGACTATCTACGAGCAGTACTTC
CDR3: CASSLTIYEQYF

D: TRBD2
length: 16
size: .
J: TRBJ2-1
V: TRBV11-3
DNA: TGTGCCAGCAGCCCCGGGACTAGCGGAACTTACAATGAGCAGTTCTTC
CDR3: CASSPGTSGTYNEQFF

D: TRBD1
length: 14
size: .
J: TRBJ1-5
V: TRBV7-2
DNA: TGTGCCAGCAGCTTTGGGACAGGGGTCCAGCCCCAGCATTTT
CDR3: CASSFGTGVQPQHF

D: TRBD1
length: 15
size: .
J: TRBJ1-1
V: TRBV18
DNA: TGTGCCAGCTCACCCTCCGGGACAGTTTCCCCTGAAGCTTTCTTT
CDR3: CASSPSGTVSPEAFF

D: .
length: 15
size: .
J: TRBJ1-2
V: TRBV28
DNA: TGTGCCAGCAGTTCCCGGGAGGAGAATAACTATGGCTACACCTTC
CDR3: CASSSREENNYGYTF

D: TRBD2
length: 19
size: .
J: TRBJ2-1
V: TRBV10-3
DNA: TGTGCCATCAGTGAGTCATATGGCTTGGCGGGGGGTGTCAACAATGAGCAGTTCTTC
CDR3: CAISESYGLAGGVNNEQFF

D: TRBD2
length: 13
size: .
J: TRBJ2-7
V: TRBV10-3
DNA: TGTGCCGCCTGGGGAGGGGATGATCGTGAGCAGTACTTC
CDR3: CAAWGGDDREQYF

D: TRBD1
length: 16
size: once
J: TRBJ1-5
V: TRBV25-1
DNA: TGTGCCAGCAGTGAAGACAGGGGCTATAGCAATCAGCCCCAGCATTTT
CDR3: CASSEDRGYSNQPQHF

D: TRBD2
length: 15
size: .
J: TRBJ2-1
V: TRBV7-9
DNA: TGTGCCAGCAGCCATCCGGGACTAGCGGGCAATGAGCAGTTCTTC
CDR3: CASSHPGLAGNEQFF

D: .
length: 16
size: .
J: TRBJ1-3
V: TRBV5-4
DNA: TGTGCCAGCAGCTTGGGGGGATTACTAGGAGGAAACACCATATATTTT
CDR3: CASSLGGLLGGNTIYF

D: TRBD1
length: 16
size: .
J: TRBJ2-6
V: TRBV19
DNA: TGTGCCAGTAGTATCGACAGGGGCTCCGGGGCCAACGTCCTGACTTTC
CDR3: CASSIDRGSGANVLTF

D: .
length: 16
size: .
J: TRBJ2-1
V: TRBV18
DNA: TGTGCCAGCTCACCAATGGGTGCCAAGACTTACAATGAGCAGTTCTTC
CDR3: CASSPMGAKTYNEQFF

D: .
length: 12
size: .
J: TRBJ1-2
V: TRBV7-9
DNA: TGTGCCAGCAGCAGCGGCTTTAGGGATTTGAACTTC
CDR3: CASSSGFRDLNF

D: .
length: 15
size: .
J: TRBJ2-2
V: TRBV6-2/TRBV6-3
DNA: TGTGCCAGCAGTTACTCCCAGGCGTACACCGGGGAGCTGTTTTTT
CDR3: CASSYSQAYTGELFF

D: .
length: 12
size: .
J: TRBJ1-6
V: TRBV30
DNA: TGTGCCTGGATTCAGGGGAATTCACCCCTCCACTTT
CDR3: CAWIQGNSPLHF

D: .
length: 15
size: .
J: TRBJ1-3
V: TRBV9
DNA: TGTGCCAGCAGCGGAGCGCAGGGGTCTGGAAACACCATATATTTT
CDR3: CASSGAQGSGNTIYF

D: .
length: 16
size: .
J: TRBJ1-2
V: TRBV5-1
DNA: TGCGCCAGCAGCGCGGCCGGGACAATATCCCTGTATGGCTACACCTTC
CDR3: CASSAAGTISLYGYTF

D: TRBD1
length: 16
size: .
J: TRBJ1-3
V: TRBV2
DNA: TGTGCCAGCAGTGAGCTTGACAGGGGCTCTGGAAACACCATATATTTT
CDR3: CASSELDRGSGNTIYF

D: .
length: 15
size: .
J: TRBJ2-7
V: TRBV11-2
DNA: TGTGCCAGCAGCTTCAGTTCGGCGGGGCCCTACGAGCAGTACTTC
CDR3: CASSFSSAGPYEQYF

D: .
length: 13
size: once
J: TRBJ1-2
V: TRBV6-1
DNA: TGTGCCAGCAGTGATGGCCGTAACTATGGCTACACCTTC
CDR3: CASSDGRNYGYTF

D: TRBD1
length: 15
size: once
J: TRBJ2-1
V: TRBV5-8
DNA: TGTGCCAGCAGTTTAGAATGGGACAGGGCCAATGAGCAGTTCTTC
CDR3: CASSLEWDRANEQFF

D: .
length: 16
size: .
J: TRBJ2-5
V: TRBV7-7
DNA: TGTGCTAGCAGCCACAACCCGACTAGTACCCAAGAGACCCAGTACTTC
CDR3: CASSHNPTSTQETQYF

D: .
length: 14
size: .
J: TRBJ2-7
V: TRBV9
DNA: TGTGCCAGCAGCGTAGCCGACAGCTCCTACGAGCAGTACTTC
CDR3: CASSVADSSYEQYF

D: .
length: 12
size: once
J: TRBJ1-1
V: TRBV7-2
DNA: TGTGCCAGCAGCTTAGACTGGACTGAAGCTTTCTTT
CDR3: CASSLDWTEAFF

D: TRBD2
length: 16
size: .
J: TRBJ2-1
V: TRBV9
DNA: TGTGCCAGCAGCACGGGGAGCGGGAGCCGGTCCAATGAGCAGTTCTTC
CDR3: CASSTGSGSRSNEQFF

D: .
length: 16
size: .
J: TRBJ1-5
V: TRBV5-1
DNA: TGCGCCAGCAGCTTCGAACAGGGATTTCTGGTTCAGCCCCAGCATTTT
CDR3: CASSFEQGFLVQPQHF

D: TRBD2
length: 14
size: .
J: TRBJ2-7
V: TRBV3-1/TRBV3-2
DNA: TGTGCCAGCAGCCAAACGACTAGCGTGGGCGAGCAGTACTTC
CDR3: CASSQTTSVGEQYF

D: .
length: 14
size: once
J: TRBJ1-2
V: TRBV6-5
DNA: TGTGCCAGCAGTTACAGGAAGAACCGAGGGGGCTACACCTTC
CDR3: CASSYRKNRGGYTF

D: .
length: 15
size: .
J: TRBJ2-1
V: TRBV2
DNA: TGTGCCAGCAGTGAGGCCGGCCAGGGGTACAATGAGCAGTTCTTC
CDR3: CASSEAGQGYNEQFF

D: TRBD1
length: 13
size: .
J: TRBJ1-2
V: TRBV30
DNA: TGTGCCTGTCTAACAGGGGCCTTAGGGAGCTACACCTTC
CDR3: CACLTGALGSYTF

D: .
length: 12
size: .
J: TRBJ2-1
V: TRBV12-3/TRBV12-4
DNA: TGTGCCAGTAAACAGGGCTACAATGAGCAGTTCTTC
CDR3: CASKQGYNEQFF

D: .
length: 14
size: .
J: TRBJ1-4
V: TRBV29-1
DNA: TGCAGCGTTGGGGAGGGGGGAAAGAATGAAAAACTGTTTTTT
CDR3: CSVGEGGKNEKLFF

D: .
length: 15
size: .
J: TRBJ2-5
V: TRBV6-5
DNA: TGTGCCAGCAGTCCCGTCTCGGGGTCCCCAGAGACCCAGTACTTC
CDR3: CASSPVSGSPETQYF

D: TRBD2
length: 19
size: .
J: TRBJ2-1
V: TRBV28
DNA: TGTGCCAGCAGTTTACGGGGGACTAGCGGGCCCCGGGGGTGGAATGAGCAGTTCTTC
CDR3: CASSLRGTSGPRGWNEQFF

D: TRBD1
length: 14
size: .
J: TRBJ1-2
V: TRBV5-1
DNA: TGCGCCAGCAGCTTTGGACAGGGTGACTATGGCTACACCTTC
CDR3: CASSFGQGDYGYTF